This TCR beta chain was captured by sequencing in a study of CD8 T cells in Susac syndrome. General study points: The study conceded that its TCR sequencing and HLA analysis involved relatively few individuals.

Random hexamers primed reverse transcription of about 0.5 to 1 ug RNA. The method of amplification for TCR beta CDR3 was immunoSEQ multiplex PCR, covering 54 Vbeta and 13 Jbeta. TCRdb reanalysed the immunoSEQ multiplex PCR reads using MiXCR and keeps one entry per CDR3 protein. The table lists about 300,000 distinct CDR3 sequences, approximately 85% of them singletons, with roughly 0.22% in the top ten. Peripheral blood CD8+ and CD4+ T cells were profiled by TCR beta sequencing. TEMRA cells were FACS-enriched, with CD8+ and CD4+ T cells isolated negatively. V was pared by 4 bases and J by 10 bases, with 28 bases between. CDR1 SGDLS and CDR2 YYNGEE come from the germline V gene. The CDR3 has 17 amino acids. About this clonotype itself: Its antigen is unknown.

V is TRBV9 and J is TRBJ2-3, with D perhaps matching TRBD2 (5 bases). Sequencing was done on a sample of CD8+ T cells from PBMCs. This clonotype originated in a human donor with multiple sclerosis. DNA for the CDR3: TGTGCCAGCAGCCCCCTCGATCCGGTGGAGGCAGAAGGGTCGCAGTATTTT. As protein: CASSPLDPVEAEGSQYF.